One T cell receptor beta chain is described in this entry. This entry is derived from a study of blood T cell repertoires in COVID-19. Whole-study context: Acute-phase and convalescent COVID-19 samples originated in the United States, Italy and Spain. Nucleic acid was either cDNA or gDNA, and it came from T cells, B-cell-depleted T cells, or PBMCs.

The CDR3 length is 15 residues. Per germline, CDR1 MNHEY and CDR2 SVGAGI. V shed 5 bases, J shed 6 bases, and the junction held 8 bases outside the gene matches. Source study methods: Reference gene primer amplification gave estimated nucleated cell counts. Only in-frame clones appear in the TCRdb table, and some are missing; sequencing was by immunoSEQ multiplex PCR. D and trimming come from the DNA, and the V and J calls and clone size come from that table. The data show over 90,000 clones, 70% to 85% seen once. Material for sequencing was peripheral blood. The source is a man aged 55 to 69 with active or convalescent COVID-19. The chain couples TRBV6-5 to TRBJ2-2, with 8 bases that match TRBD2. The CDR3 spells CASSRSGGPAGELFF. The CDR3 nucleotides are TGTGCCAGCAGTCGGTCGGGAGGGCCAGCCGGGGAGCTGTTTTTT.